This TCR beta chain was retrieved from a study of blood T cell repertoires in COVID-19. At the level of the study: T cells, B-cell-depleted T cells, or PBMCs supplied cDNA or gDNA.

Measured with immunoSEQ multiplex PCR; TCRdb has only the in-frame clones, and not every one. The sample includes 120,000 or so clones, about 80% of them seen just once. Germline CDR1 reads SGHTA; CDR2 reads FQGNSA. The J segment lost 5 bases and the V segment lost 0 bases, leaving 7 bases of the junction unmatched. The CDR3 covers 17 residues. The chain has TRBV7-2 and TRBJ2-1, with 10 bases aligning to TRBD2. Material: peripheral blood. The sequence was collected from a human donor in a cohort sampled during active COVID-19. This CDR3 reads CASSLAPLAGVDNEQFF. CDR3 sequence (DNA): TGTGCCAGCAGCTTAGCCCCCCTAGCGGGAGTTGACAATGAGCAGTTCTTC.